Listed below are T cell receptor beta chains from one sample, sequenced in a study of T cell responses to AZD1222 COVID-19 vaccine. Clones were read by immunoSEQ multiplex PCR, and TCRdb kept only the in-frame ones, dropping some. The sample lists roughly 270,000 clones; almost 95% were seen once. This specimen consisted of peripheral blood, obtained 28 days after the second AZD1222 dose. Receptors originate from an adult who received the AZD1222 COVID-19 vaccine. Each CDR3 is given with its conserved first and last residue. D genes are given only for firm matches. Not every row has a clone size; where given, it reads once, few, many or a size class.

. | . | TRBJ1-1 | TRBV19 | CASSINTDYTEAFF | TGTGCCAGTAGTATTAATACAGACTATACTGAAGCTTTCTTT
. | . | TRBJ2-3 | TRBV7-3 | CASSLSWGTDTQYF | TGTGCCAGCAGCTTAAGCTGGGGTACAGATACGCAGTATTTT
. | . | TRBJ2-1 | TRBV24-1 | CATSDPGQRYNEQFF | TGTGCCACCAGTGATCCCGGGCAGCGGTACAATGAGCAGTTCTTC
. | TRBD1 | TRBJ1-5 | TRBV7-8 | CASSQGQVNQPQHF | TGTGCCAGCAGCCAGGGACAGGTCAATCAGCCCCAGCATTTT
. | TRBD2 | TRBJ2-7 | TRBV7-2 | CASSRRLAGESYEQYF | TGTGCCAGCAGCCGTAGACTAGCGGGAGAGTCCTACGAGCAGTACTTC
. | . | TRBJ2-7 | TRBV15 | CATSRDWGNRYEQYF | TGTGCCACCAGCAGAGATTGGGGGAACCGCTACGAGCAGTACTTC
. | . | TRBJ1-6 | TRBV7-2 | CASSLVGTDLNSPLHF | TGTGCCAGCAGCTTAGTGGGCACAGACCTGAATTCACCCCTCCACTTT
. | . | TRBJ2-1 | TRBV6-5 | CASSGHLGSEQFF | TGTGCCAGCTCGGGACACCTCGGGTCTGAGCAGTTCTTC
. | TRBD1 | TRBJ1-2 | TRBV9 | CASSVTGTGSLGGYTF | TGTGCCAGCAGCGTAACCGGGACAGGTTCTCTTGGGGGCTACACCTTC
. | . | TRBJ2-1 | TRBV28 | CASRGAVPYNEQFF | TGTGCCAGCAGGGGAGCGGTACCCTACAATGAGCAGTTCTTC
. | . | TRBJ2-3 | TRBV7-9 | CASSHREGDTQYF | TGTGCCAGCAGTCACAGGGAGGGGGATACGCAGTATTTT
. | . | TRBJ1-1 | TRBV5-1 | CASSLGALNTEAFF | TGCGCCAGCAGCTTGGGGGCTCTGAACACTGAAGCTTTCTTT
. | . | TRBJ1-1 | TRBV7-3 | CASSLIGGRNTEAFF | TGTGCCAGCAGCTTAATTGGGGGCCGGAACACTGAAGCTTTCTTT
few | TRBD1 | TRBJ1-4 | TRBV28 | CASSRGGPNEKLFF | TGTGCCAGCAGTAGAGGGGGCCCTAATGAAAAACTGTTTTTT
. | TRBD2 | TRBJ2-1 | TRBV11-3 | CASSLIPASGYNEQFF | TGTGCCAGCAGCTTAATTCCGGCTAGCGGTTACAATGAGCAGTTCTTC
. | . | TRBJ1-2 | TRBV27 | CASSSHVDGGYTF | TGTGCCAGCAGTTCCCACGTGGATGGGGGCTACACCTTC
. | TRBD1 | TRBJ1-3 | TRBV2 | CATHRGSGTIYF | TGTGCCACCCACAGGGGATCGGGCACCATATATTTT
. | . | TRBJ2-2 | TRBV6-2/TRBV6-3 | CASSAVGVGPGELFF | TGTGCCAGCAGTGCGGTGGGGGTTGGGCCCGGGGAGCTGTTTTTT
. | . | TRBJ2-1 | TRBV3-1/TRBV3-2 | CASSWGGRSYNEQFF | TGTGCCAGCAGTTGGGGGGGCCGGTCCTACAATGAGCAGTTCTTC
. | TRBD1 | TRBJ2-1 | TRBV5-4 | CASSLGQGRGNEQFF | TGTGCCAGCAGCTTAGGACAGGGGAGGGGTAATGAGCAGTTCTTC
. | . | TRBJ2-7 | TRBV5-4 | CASSPGLGPRNEQYF | TGTGCCAGCAGCCCTGGGTTAGGCCCAAGGAACGAGCAGTACTTC
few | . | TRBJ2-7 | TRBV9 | CASSVAGGGIYEQYF | TGTGCCAGCAGCGTAGCGGGGGGCGGAATCTACGAGCAGTACTTC
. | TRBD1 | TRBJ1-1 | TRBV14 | CASSPELGTGTTEAFF | TGTGCCAGCAGCCCCGAACTCGGGACAGGGACCACTGAAGCTTTCTTT
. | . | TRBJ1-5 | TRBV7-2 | CASSLGRRQPQHF | TGTGCCAGCAGCCTCGGGAGAAGACAGCCCCAGCATTTT
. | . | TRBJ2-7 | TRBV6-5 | CASSLPGGMEQYF | TGTGCCAGCAGTCTCCCCGGGGGTATGGAGCAGTACTTC
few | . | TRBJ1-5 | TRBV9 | CASSVDHGINQPQHF | TGTGCCAGCAGCGTAGACCACGGAATCAATCAGCCCCAGCATTTT